This T cell receptor (beta chain) is from a study of shared clonotypes between healthy human individuals. For every subset, genomic DNA was evenly distributed across several immunoSEQ plates. Authors' processing steps: ImmunoSEQ only sent back junction sequences with no quality scores, so filtering was done differently. Profiling relied on immunoSEQ multiplex PCR, and the TCRdb table lists in-frame clones only, not all of them. V, J and clone size derive from that table, while D and trimming were established from the DNA sequence. Here the sample spans around 1.6 million clones, 95% to 99% being singletons. Germline trimming cut 2 bases from V and 6 bases from J; bases unmatched to any gene: 4. From germline, CDR1 is SGDLS and CDR2 YYNGEE. CDR3 length: 13 amino acids.

V and J are TRBV9 and TRBJ1-2, with 7 nucleotides matching TRBD1. The receptor was isolated from a man aged 25-40 years in good health. The source material was naive CD4+ T cells sorted from blood. Specified subset: CD45RA+ positively selected. DNA of the CDR3: TGTGCCAGCAGCGTGCAGGGGGAGGATGGCTACACCTTC. Amino acid sequence: CASSVQGEDGYTF.